This T cell receptor (beta chain) was sequenced during a study of blood T cells in healthy people across ages. Turning to the study itself: Capture by template switching was about one barcoded beta molecule per two T cells.

Germline V CDR1 and CDR2: LGHNA, YSLEER. The V gene lost 2 bases and the J gene lost 8 bases, with 12 bases spanning the gap. The CDR3 extends over 13 amino acids. For the second PCR, which ran for about 7 to 11 cycles, a sample-barcoded 5' primer and a J-beta primer mix were used. With 12 random nucleotides, a template-switch adaptor tagged each individual cDNA molecule. Using its own MiXCR run on the 5' RACE reads, TCRdb lists one record per CDR3 protein. Of fewer than 900,000 distinct CDR3 sequences listed, around 34% were seen once; the top ten hold roughly 13%. The sample providers were healthy Caucasian people from Russia, aged about 6 to 95.

This clonotype originated in a man aged 18 to 30 in good health. The gene calls are TRBV4-3 and TRBJ1-1, with a weak D call TRBD1 (5 bases). What was sequenced was blood. CDR3 DNA: TGCGCCAGCAGCCAATACGCCGGGACCGAAGCTTTCTTT. It encodes CASSQYAGTEAFF.